This T cell receptor (beta chain) originates from a study of cytomegalovirus exposure and HLA in healthy donors. Study conclusions and caveats: Some public TCRs appeared in many individuals, while most sequences were rare. In a later analysis, compared with equally common non-associated chains, HLA-associated beta chains were more expanded. Data from an earlier analysis indicated that most TCR beta V segments were productive either about 90% or about 30% of the time. Relative to the approximately 700-donor mean, N-insertions were reportedly fewer in an Asian-associated ancestry cluster in a later analysis.

PCR was performed using 60 Vbeta and 13 Jbeta primers. Clones were read by immunoSEQ multiplex PCR, and TCRdb kept only the in-frame ones, dropping some. The ten most abundant clones cover around 1.5% of a sample with around 140,000 clones. Concerning this clone itself: Its matching antigen is unknown.

The receptor was isolated from a woman in her thirties or forties in good health and CMV-seronegative. The sequencing input was PBMCs.

DNA of the CDR3: TGTGCCAGCTCATATCAGAGCGACAGGGGCCTTAACACTGAAGCTTTCTTT. Protein: CASSYQSDRGLNTEAFF. The J gene is TRBJ1-1, the V gene TRBV18, with TRBD1 matching 8 bases. This CDR3 is 17 amino acids long. Trimming took 5 bases from V and 2 from J; bases not matched to a gene: 13. CDR1 is KGHSH, CDR2 LQKENI, per germline. Supplemented by reference TRBV18 and TRBJ1-1, the full variable domain reads NAGVMQNPRHLVRRRGQEARLRCSPMKGHSHVYWYRQLPEEGLKFMVYLQKENIIDESGMPKERFSAEFPKEGPSILRIQQVVRGDSAAYFCASSYQSDRGLNTEAFFGQGTRLTVV.